This TCR beta chain originates from a study of blood T cell repertoires in COVID-19. Turning to the study itself: In each case, the material was cDNA or gDNA derived from T cells, B-cell-depleted T cells, or PBMCs.

Data came from immunoSEQ multiplex PCR; TCRdb stores just in-frame clones and leaves some out. The table includes 250,000 or so clones, 88% detected once. Per germline, CDR1 SQVTM and CDR2 ANQGSEA. J lost 3 bases, V lost 7 bases, and 7 bases had no gene match. The CDR3 loop spans 13 amino acids. The V gene is TRBV29-1, the J gene TRBJ2-3, with 7 bases lining up with TRBD1. The TCR comes from a woman aged 30 to 39 with COVID-19, enrolled during active disease. The sequenced sample was peripheral blood. CDR3 amino acids: CSAGGVVTDTQYF. CDR3 DNA: TGCAGCGCAGGGGGAGTCGTAACAGATACGCAGTATTTT.